The 24 T cell receptor beta chains in this list originate from one sample, sequenced in a study of OX40 agonist ivuxolimab in advanced cancers. Generated by immunoSEQ multiplex PCR, the TCRdb table keeps only in-frame clones and is missing some. Of some 42,000 clones detected, 75% to 85% appear once; the ten largest clones hold over 2.5%. The source material was CD4+ or CD8+ T cells sorted from blood, sampled in a trial of the OX40 agonist ivuxolimab. The receptors here all came from an adult with an advanced solid tumor such as melanoma, head and neck, liver or kidney cancer.

The chain employs TRBV10-2 and TRBJ1-1; 7 bases fit TRBD1. CDR1 and CDR2 from the germline V gene are WSHSY and SAAADI. This CDR3 has 15 amino acids. After removal of 6 bases from V and 2 bases from J, the junction contained 9 bases not matched to a gene. CDR3 amino acids: CASRETNRGNTEAFF. CDR3 coding DNA: TGCGCCAGCAGGGAGACGAACAGGGGAAACACTGAAGCTTTCTTT.

This sequence joins TRBV6-5 and TRBJ2-1; D remains ambiguous. CDR1 MNHEY and CDR2 SVGAGI come from the germline V gene. This CDR3 contains 14 residues. V dropped 6 bases and J dropped 7 bases, with 16 bases sitting between them. In nucleotides, the CDR3 is TGTGCCAGCAGCCCCCCGTTTTCCGTGAATGAGCAGTTCTTC. Translated, it gives CASSPPFSVNEQFF.

V is TRBV5-1 and J is TRBJ2-2, with D perhaps matching TRBD1 (6 bases). The V gene lost 2 bases and the J gene lost 2 bases, with 10 bases spanning the gap. CDR3 length: 15 amino acids. Germline loops: CDR1 SGHRS, CDR2 YFSETQ. In DNA form, the CDR3 reads TGCGCCAGCAGCTTCGAGGACAGCAACACCGGGGAGCTGTTTTTT. Translating it yields CASSFEDSNTGELFF.

The chain combines TRBV19 with TRBJ2-3; 8 positions match TRBD1. Germline V gives CDR1 LNHDA, CDR2 SQIVND (reference sequence). This CDR3 has 21 amino acids. V shed 2 bases and J 6 bases; nucleotides not matched to a gene: 25. In nucleotides, the CDR3 is TGTGCCAGTAGTATATTACTCGATATCCTTGGACAGGGACCCGCACGGGATACGCAGTATTTT. Translation gives CASSILLDILGQGPARDTQYF.

This clone occurred a few times. The chain is built from TRBV18 and TRBJ1-1; the match to TRBD1 covers 9 bases. The ends lost 3 bases at V and 5 bases at J; junction bases unmatched: 7. CDR3 size: 15 residues. Per germline, CDR1 KGHSH and CDR2 LQKENI. The CDR3 DNA reads TGTGCCAGCTCACCCAGCGGGACAGGGTTGACTGAAGCTTTCTTT. It is translated as CASSPSGTGLTEAFF.

The chain recombines TRBV5-8 with TRBJ2-5; 10 bases align to TRBD1. Trimming removed 4 bases from V and 4 bases from J; junction bases left unmatched: 4. Germline V CDR1 and CDR2: SGHTS, YDEGEE. The CDR3 has 14 residues. The CDR3 sequence: CASSPWTGGETQYF. The CDR3 region has the DNA TGTGCCAGCAGCCCCTGGACAGGGGGAGAGACCCAGTACTTC.

The rearrangement uses TRBV6-5 and TRBJ1-6, with 11 bases identical to TRBD1. The CDR3 has 14 amino acids. The germline CDR1 and CDR2 sequences are MNHEY and SVGAGI. J gave up 9 bases and V 2 bases, and 0 bases lay outside the gene matches. CDR3 DNA: TGTGCCAGCAGTTACGGGACAGGGGGTTCACCCCTCCACTTT. Translation gives CASSYGTGGSPLHF.

The chain uses TRBV5-1 and TRBJ2-2; 9 bases agree with TRBD1. The CDR3 consists of 14 residues. The V segment lost 0 bases and the J segment 6 bases; nucleotides outside the gene matches: 0. Germline V gene data show CDR1 as SGHRS and CDR2 as YFSETQ. CDR3 sequence (DNA): TGCGCCAGCAGCTTGGGACAGGGGGCCGGGGAGCTGTTTTTT. Its protein product is CASSLGQGAGELFF.

This clone was detected only a few times. The gene calls are TRBV14 and TRBJ1-2, with 7 bases fitting TRBD1. The germline V gene encodes CDR1 SGHDN and CDR2 FVKESK. V lost 4 bases and J lost 7; bases outside the gene matches: 6. The CDR3 covers 13 residues. CDR3 region: CASSLQTGTGYTF. The CDR3 DNA reads TGTGCCAGCAGCCTACAGACAGGGACTGGCTACACCTTC.

Points on this clone: Distinct nucleotide sequences in the sample also encode this CDR3. J is TRBJ2-3 and V is TRBV29-1; D gene ambiguous. Germline CDR1 reads SQVTM; CDR2 reads ANQGSEA. This CDR3 is 10 amino acids long. V was pared by 6 bases and J by 2 bases, with 3 bases between. CDR3 protein: CSVDTDTQYF. CDR3 bases: TGCAGCGTGGACACAGATACGCAGTATTTT.

This clone was seen once. The gene calls are TRBV7-2 and TRBJ1-5; D is perhaps TRBD1 (5 bases). V was clipped by 1 base and J by 4 bases, with 20 bases between them. This CDR3 comprises 18 residues. CDR1 and CDR2 (germline): SGHTA, FQGNSA. CDR3 sequence (DNA): TGTGCCAGCAGCTTAGAGGGACCTCTTAAGGGGTTTAATCAGCCCCAGCATTTT. This encodes CASSLEGPLKGFNQPQHF.

The chain carries TRBV6-5 and TRBJ1-2; perhaps TRBD1 as D (5 bases). The CDR3 extends over 15 amino acids. V shed 0 bases and J shed 4 bases, with 12 bases lying between them. Germline assignment: CDR1 MNHEY and CDR2 SVGAGI. The CDR3 DNA sequence: TGTGCCAGCAGTTACTCCTCGAGGCAGGGCTATGGCTACACCTTC. It specifies CASSYSSRQGYGYTF.

This clone was seen a single time. The chain has TRBV5-1 and TRBJ1-1; unclear D gene. The CDR3 consists of 16 residues. V gave up 1 base and J gave up 0 bases, with 13 bases separating them. CDR1 and CDR2 (germline): SGHRS, YFSETQ. For the CDR3, the DNA is TGCGCCAGCAGCTTGTCTCCGAGACCCATGAACACTGAAGCTTTCTTT. Translating gives CASSLSPRPMNTEAFF.

The sample holds a few counts of this clone. This chain connects TRBV9 to TRBJ1-4; a possible D gene is TRBD1 (5 bases). The V gene lost 4 bases and the J gene lost 5 bases, with 18 bases spanning the gap. There are 16 residues in the CDR3. CDR1 SGDLS and CDR2 YYNGEE come from the germline V gene. The CDR3, as DNA: TGTGCCAGCAGCCCGGGACTTATGGGATTCAATGAAAAACTGTTTTTT. Its translation: CASSPGLMGFNEKLFF.

The J gene is TRBJ1-3, the V gene TRBV4-2; D remains unclear. The CDR3 length is 16 residues. V lost 0 bases and J 2 bases, leaving 11 bases between the germline ends. From germline, CDR1 is LGHNA and CDR2 YNFKEQ. The CDR3 DNA follows: TGTGCCAGCAGCCAAGAGACGGCCGACCCTGGAAACACCATATATTTT. It yields the protein CASSQETADPGNTIYF.

The rearrangement joins TRBV7-9 to TRBJ1-3; D is unclear. In germline, CDR1 is SEHNR, CDR2 FQNEAQ (reference sequence). CDR3 length equals 15 residues. V was pared by 2 bases and J by 4 bases, with 12 bases between. Here the CDR3 DNA reads TGTGCCAGCAGCTTAACGATAACGGGGGGAAACACCATATATTTT. Translated, it gives CASSLTITGGNTIYF.

The chain uses TRBV4-1 and TRBJ2-3; unclear D gene. The CDR3 length is 11 residues. V shed 4 bases and J shed 4 bases, with 3 bases lying between them. In germline, CDR1 is MGHRA, CDR2 YSYEKL. CDR3 loop: CASSRSDTQYF. The CDR3 DNA sequence: TGCGCCAGCAGCCGCTCAGATACGCAGTATTTT.

This rearrangement joins TRBV10-2 to TRBJ1-5, with D possibly matching TRBD1 (6 bases). Trimming pared 0 bases from V and 0 bases from J, leaving 12 bases between. Germline assignment: CDR1 WSHSY and CDR2 SAAADI. The CDR3 spans 17 residues. This CDR3 is CASSESWGGDSNQPQHF. CDR3 bases: TGCGCCAGCAGTGAGTCATGGGGGGGCGATAGCAATCAGCCCCAGCATTTT.

The V gene is TRBV5-1, the J gene TRBJ1-3, with TRBD1 as a possible D gene (5 bases). V was pared by 4 bases and J by 0 bases, with 8 bases between. The CDR3 consists of 14 residues. Germline CDR1 reads SGHRS; CDR2 reads YFSETQ. CDR3 in DNA: TGCGCCAGCAGCCCGGACACCTCTGGAAACACCATATATTTT. This translates into CASSPDTSGNTIYF.

This clone was found once. V and J are TRBV7-6 and TRBJ2-2; D is perhaps TRBD1 (5 bases). Deletions cut 5 bases from V and 6 bases from J, with 22 bases between. This CDR3 is 17 amino acids long. From germline, CDR1 is SGHVS and CDR2 FNYEAQ. This CDR3 reads CASSAGGARNLAGELFF. The CDR3 DNA follows: TGTGCCAGCAGCGCCGGTGGGGCACGGAATTTGGCCGGGGAGCTGTTTTTT.

In this sample, this clone turned up a few times. The chain employs TRBV9 and TRBJ1-1; D is ambiguous. The length of the CDR3 is 13 residues. V lost 0 bases and J 5 bases, leaving 8 bases between the germline ends. Germline V gene data show CDR1 as SGDLS and CDR2 as YYNGEE. Here the CDR3 reads CASSVGSGTEAFF. The CDR3 DNA reads as TGTGCCAGCAGCGTAGGATCAGGAACTGAAGCTTTCTTT.

The genes are TRBV7-8 and TRBJ2-7, with TRBD2 identical over 7 bases. V trimming: 1 base; J trimming: 6 bases; junction bases outside the gene matches: 18. CDR1 and CDR2 (germline): SGHVS, FQNEAQ. CDR3 length: 18 residues. CDR3 in DNA: TGTGCCAGCAGCTTAGGTGGGATGGCGGGAGTCCTAGCCTCCGAGCAGTACTTC. It codes for CASSLGGMAGVLASEQYF.

This chain connects TRBV19 to TRBJ1-5; 8 bases agree with TRBD1. Germline V gene data show CDR1 as LNHDA and CDR2 as SQIVND (reference sequence). The CDR3 spans 16 residues. J gave up 6 bases and V 4 bases, and 11 bases lay outside the gene matches. CDR3 residues: CASSKGQGSSVQPQHF. In DNA, the CDR3 is TGTGCCAGTAGTAAAGGACAGGGATCCTCCGTTCAGCCCCAGCATTTT.

The chain couples TRBV11-3 to TRBJ2-5; 8 nucleotides align to TRBD1. The length of the CDR3 is 16 residues. In germline, CDR1 is SGHNT, CDR2 YENEEA. The junction had 12 bases not matched to a gene; V was cut back by 5 bases and J by 4 bases. This chain's CDR3 is CASSEGGQGFGETQYF. CDR3 nucleotide sequence: TGTGCCAGCAGCGAGGGAGGACAGGGCTTCGGAGAGACCCAGTACTTC.